A single sample is the source of the 30 T cell receptor beta chains below, sequenced in a study of spatial heterogeneity in lung cancer. Documented time point: blood at routine non-recurrence follow-up after resection. Material for sequencing was whole RNA from tumor, nontumor lung or frozen PBMC, left unsorted. TCRdb re-derived calls from the 5' RACE reads in MiXCR, one entry per CDR3 protein. The table lists about 120,000 distinct CDR3 sequences, more than 10% of them singletons. The sequencing used PBMCs, collected at follow-up. These receptors were taken from a male donor with early-stage non-small cell lung cancer.

This clonotype was seen repeatedly, ten times or more. CDR3 sequence reads: CSARDREYGNTIYF. CDR3 nucleotides: TGCAGTGCTAGAGATCGGGAGTATGGAAACACCATATATTTT. This sequence joins TRBV20-1 and TRBJ1-3; D is ambiguous. This CDR3 is built from 14 residues. Germline assignment: CDR1 DFQATT and CDR2 SNEGSKA (reference sequence). The V end lost 0 bases, the J end lost 3 bases, and 9 bases lay between the germline ends.

This clonotype was counted many times. This chain links TRBV6-5 with TRBJ2-1; D possibly corresponds to TRBD2 (6 bases). Trimming removed 2 bases at V and 8 bases at J, with 16 bases between. CDR1 MNHEY and CDR2 SVGAGI come from the germline V gene. The CDR3 loop spans 15 amino acids. CDR3 DNA sequence: TGTGCCAGCAGTTACAGGGACCTGGGAGGCCATGAGCAGTTCTTC. Amino acids: CASSYRDLGGHEQFF.

The chain carries TRBV29-1 and TRBJ2-1; weak D call: TRBD2 (7 bases). Germline values: CDR1 SQVTM, CDR2 ANQGSEA. V lost 4 bases and J 0 bases, leaving 16 bases between the germline ends. The CDR3 spans 16 residues. This CDR3 reads CSVGLGGGLSYNEQFF. Written as DNA, the CDR3 is TGCAGCGTTGGGCTAGGGGGAGGGCTCTCCTACAATGAGCAGTTCTTC.

A few counts support this clonotype. A clone one base away is much larger, so this may be a read error. The chain joins TRBV3-1 to TRBJ1-1; 9 bases are a match to TRBD1. The CDR3 consists of 14 residues. Per germline, CDR1 LGHDT and CDR2 YNNKEL (reference sequence). CDR3 in DNA: TGTACCAGCAGCCAAGGGACAGGGCCTACTGAAGCTTTCTTT. It translates to CTSSQGTGPTEAFF. Filled out from reference TRBV3-1 and TRBJ1-1, the complete variable domain reads DTAVSQTPKYLVTQMGNDKSIKCEQNLGHDTMYWYKQDSKKFLKIMFSYNNKELIINETVPNRFSPKSPDKAHLNLHINSLELGDSAVYFCTSSQGTGPTEAFFGQGTRLTVV.

This clonotype showed up just a few times. The chain couples TRBV6-5 to TRBJ1-6; D ambiguous. Trimming shortened V by 0 bases and J by 0 bases, and 6 bases separated the two germline ends. The CDR3 has 16 residues. Germline V CDR1 and CDR2: MNHEY, SVGAGI. The CDR3 loop is CASSYSSSSYNSPLHF. The CDR3 DNA is TGTGCCAGCAGTTACTCGTCGAGCTCCTATAATTCACCCCTCCACTTT.

In its sample, this clonotype was seen a few times. The CDR3: CASSPRPGEQYF. CDR3 coding DNA: TGTGCCAGCTCACCACGGCCTGGCGAGCAGTACTTC. The rearrangement links TRBV18 to TRBJ2-7; D uncertain. V lost 1 base, J lost 6 bases, and 7 bases lay in between. This CDR3 region has 12 residues. Per the germline V gene, CDR1 is KGHSH and CDR2 is LQKENI.

This clonotype has just a few counts. The CDR3 loop is CASSPNRGPSGANVLTF. CDR3 coding DNA: TGTGCCAGCAGCCCAAACAGGGGGCCCTCTGGGGCCAACGTCCTGACTTTC. V and J are TRBV5-5 and TRBJ2-6; TRBD1 agrees at 9 bases. The germline V gene encodes CDR1 SGHKS and CDR2 YYEKEE (reference sequence). V was clipped by 4 bases and J by 0 bases; unmatched bases: 5. The CDR3 totals 17 residues.

At least ten counts were recorded for this clonotype. The chain couples TRBV27 to TRBJ2-3; the D is unclear. The ends were cut back, 3 bases at V and 6 bases at J, with 13 bases in the middle. The CDR3 is 14 amino acids. Germline loops: CDR1 MNHEY, CDR2 SMNVEV (reference sequence). The chain's CDR3 is CASSFARGVDTQYF. The CDR3 nucleotides read TGTGCCAGCAGTTTTGCGCGTGGGGTGGATACGCAGTATTTT.

This clonotype was recorded many times. The chain links TRBV27 to TRBJ1-2; the match to TRBD1 covers 7 bases. The length of the CDR3 is 12 residues. V dropped 2 bases and J dropped 7; count of bases not matched to a gene: 1. Germline CDR1 reads MNHEY; CDR2 reads SMNVEV (reference sequence). The CDR3 DNA reads TGTGCCAGCAGTTTAACAGGGGCTGGCTACACCTTC. It is translated as CASSLTGAGYTF.

This clonotype has ten or more counts. The gene calls are TRBV6-5 and TRBJ2-5; 8 bases agree with TRBD1. The CDR3 runs to 15 residues. The V gene end was trimmed by 2 bases and the J gene end by 4 bases; junction bases not matched to a gene: 6. The germline CDR1 and CDR2 sequences are MNHEY and SVGAGI. The CDR3 loop reads CASSYDRGLGETQYF. CDR3 coding DNA: TGTGCCAGCAGTTACGACAGGGGTCTAGGAGAGACCCAGTACTTC.

There are many counts of this clonotype. CDR3 region: CASSEWKRGATGGDTQYF. The CDR3 region has the DNA TGTGCCAGCAGTGAATGGAAGCGGGGGGCCACCGGAGGAGATACGCAGTATTTT. V and J are TRBV25-1 and TRBJ2-3; 9 positions agree with TRBD2. This CDR3 spans 18 amino acids. Germline V lookup: CDR1 MGHDK, CDR2 SYGVNS. With V trimmed by 1 base and J by 5 bases, 13 bases remained unmatched.

The chain employs TRBV6-6 and TRBJ1-5, with unresolved D. The V gene lost 5 bases and the J gene lost 0 bases, with 26 bases spanning the gap. The CDR3 length is 20 residues. CDR1 MNHNY and CDR2 SVGAGI come from the germline V gene (reference sequence). The CDR3 DNA reads TGTGCCAGCAGTCACAGAGTCCCAAGAGATGGCGCGTATAGCAATCAGCCCCAGCATTTT. It codes for CASSHRVPRDGAYSNQPQHF.

Only a few counts were recorded for this clonotype. The chain has TRBV5-1 and TRBJ2-3; D is ambiguous. Trimming left V 4 bases short and J 2 bases short, with 5 bases between. CDR3 length: 12 amino acids. Germline-derived CDR1 and CDR2 are SGHRS and YFSETQ. This CDR3 reads CASSQLTDTQYF. The CDR3 DNA reads as TGCGCCAGCAGCCAGCTCACAGATACGCAGTATTTT.

This sequence joins TRBV27 and TRBJ2-7; tentatively, D is TRBD1 or TRBD2 (5 bases each). This CDR3 comprises 15 residues. Germline loops: CDR1 MNHEY, CDR2 SMNVEV (reference sequence). With 2 bases removed from V and 2 bases from J, the gap between germline ends came to 13 bases. CDR3 bases: TGTGCCAGCAGTTTAAGAGGGGAACGAACCTACGAGCAGTACTTC. Translating gives CASSLRGERTYEQYF.

The rearrangement joins TRBV7-6 to TRBJ1-1; tentative D call: TRBD1 (5 bases). Germline lookup yields CDR1 SGHVS and CDR2 FNYEAQ. CDR3 length: 17 residues. V was pared by 0 bases and J by 2 bases, with 16 bases between. The CDR3 DNA is TGTGCCAGCAGCTTAGCTCCAGGGCCAGGAGGTAACACTGAAGCTTTCTTT. Translating it yields CASSLAPGPGGNTEAFF.

The chain couples TRBV5-1 to TRBJ2-1; D not certain. The CDR3 contains 12 residues. Trimming shortened V by 4 bases and J by 10 bases, and 12 bases separated the two germline ends. CDR1 SGHRS and CDR2 YFSETQ come from the germline V gene. CDR3 protein: CASSQESAEQFF. The CDR3 DNA follows: TGCGCCAGCAGCCAGGAAAGCGCCGAGCAGTTCTTC.

J is TRBJ2-2 and V is TRBV29-1; perhaps D is TRBD1 or TRBD2 (5 bases each). The CDR3 loop spans 14 amino acids. V was cut by 1 base and J by 2 bases, with 8 bases left in between. Germline V lookup: CDR1 SQVTM, CDR2 ANQGSEA. DNA for the CDR3: TGCAGCGTTGAAGCGGGGCTTAACACCGGGGAGCTGTTTTTT. This translates into CSVEAGLNTGELFF.

This clonotype was seen many times. The genes are TRBV20-1 and TRBJ2-7, with D tentatively TRBD1 (6 bases). Germline V gene lookup returns CDR1 DFQATT and CDR2 SNEGSKA (reference sequence). This CDR3 has 15 amino acids. The V end lost 7 bases, the J end lost 0 bases, and 19 bases lay between the germline ends. The CDR3 DNA reads as TGCAGTGTCGACGACAGGTATACAAACTCCTACGAGCAGTACTTC. It translates to CSVDDRYTNSYEQYF.

A few counts support this clonotype. This rearrangement joins TRBV5-1 to TRBJ1-1; D remains unclear. This CDR3 is built from 14 residues. V gave up 7 bases and J gave up 8 bases, with 21 bases separating them. CDR1 and CDR2 (germline): SGHRS, YFSETQ. Written as DNA, the CDR3 is TGCGCCAGCCATAAGGACCCGACCCCCAAAGAAGCTTTCTTT. Translated: CASHKDPTPKEAFF.

The chain joins TRBV27 to TRBJ1-5; 8 positions match TRBD1. The CDR3 contains 14 residues. The V and J ends lost 5 bases and 9 bases, in that order; junction bases with no gene match: 9. CDR1 MNHEY and CDR2 SMNVEV come from the germline V gene (reference sequence). In DNA, the CDR3 is TGTGCCAGCAGTGTAGGACAGGGTAGAATGCCCCAGCATTTT. Protein product: CASSVGQGRMPQHF.

The rearrangement joins TRBV20-1 to TRBJ2-1; no clear D. The V gene's germline CDR1 is DFQATT and CDR2 SNEGSKA (reference sequence). The CDR3 consists of 13 residues. Between the trimmed V and J ends, which lost 3 bases and 2 bases, there was a span of 8 bases. CDR3 residues: CSASTLAYNEQFF. The DNA of the CDR3 is TGCAGTGCTAGTACTCTAGCCTACAATGAGCAGTTCTTC.

This chain links TRBV7-9 with TRBJ1-5; TRBD1 is a possible D gene (6 bases). The V gene's germline CDR1 is SEHNR and CDR2 FQNEAQ (reference sequence). V shed 4 bases and J shed 11 bases, with 15 bases lying between them. This CDR3 spans 13 amino acids. The CDR3 coding sequence is TGTGCCAGCAGCTCACAACAGGGACCGACCCAGCATTTT. Protein sequence: CASSSQQGPTQHF.

This chain links TRBV12-3 or TRBV12-4 with TRBJ1-4; D is undetermined. This CDR3 comprises 12 residues. The V gene lost 5 bases and the J gene lost 8 bases, with 9 bases spanning the gap. This CDR3 reads CASSLSAEKLFF. Here the CDR3 DNA reads TGTGCCAGCAGTCTTAGCGCAGAAAAACTGTTTTTT.

In this sample, this clonotype turned up a few times. The chain uses TRBV7-2 and TRBJ2-1; TRBD2 matches at 9 bases. The CDR3 is 19 residues long. Per germline, CDR1 SGHTA and CDR2 FQGNSA. V gave up 1 base and J gave up 0 bases; unmatched junction bases: 10. The CDR3 spells CASSLEEAGGRSSYNEQFF. CDR3 DNA: TGTGCCAGCAGCTTAGAAGAAGCGGGGGGCCGGAGCTCCTACAATGAGCAGTTCTTC. The entire variable domain, with the rest obtained from reference TRBV7-2 and TRBJ2-1, is as follows: GAGVSQSPSNKVTEKGKDVELRCDPISGHTALYWYRQSLGQGLEFLIYFQGNSAPDKSGLPSDRFSAERTGGSVSTLTIQRTQQEDSAVYLCASSLEEAGGRSSYNEQFFGPGTRLTVL.

The chain carries TRBV11-2 and TRBJ2-7; D gene unclear. CDR1 is SGHAT, CDR2 FQNNGV, per germline. Trimming stripped 4 bases from V and 3 bases from J, with 16 bases between. The CDR3 is 15 residues long. Here the CDR3 DNA reads TGTGCCAGCAGCTCCCCCTCTGGGCAGCTCTACGAGCAGTACTTC. Translating it yields CASSSPSGQLYEQYF.

The J gene is TRBJ2-5, the V gene TRBV2; possibly TRBD1 or TRBD2 for D (6 bases each). Germline values: CDR1 SNHLY, CDR2 FYNNEI. The CDR3 totals 14 residues. V lost 4 bases, J lost 3 bases, and 12 bases lay in between. Here the CDR3 reads CASSVSGAEETQYF. CDR3 DNA sequence: TGTGCCAGCAGTGTCTCGGGGGCCGAAGAGACCCAGTACTTC.

The chain uses TRBV2 and TRBJ2-4; D is perhaps TRBD1 or TRBD2 (5 bases each). CDR1 is SNHLY, CDR2 FYNNEI, per germline. With 7 bases removed from V and 0 bases from J, the gap between germline ends came to 19 bases. The CDR3 consists of 17 residues. DNA of the CDR3: TGTGCCAGCATTCGGGACCGTGATGACCTAGCCAAAAACATTCAGTACTTC. Translated, it gives CASIRDRDDLAKNIQYF.

This clonotype was seen at least ten times. This rearrangement joins TRBV7-2 to TRBJ2-7; D unclear. The germline V gene has CDR1 SGHTA and CDR2 FQGNSA. Trimming pared 1 base from V and 0 bases from J, leaving 7 bases between. The CDR3 covers 14 residues. The CDR3 region is CASSLGTASYEQYF. As DNA, the CDR3 is TGTGCCAGCAGCTTAGGTACAGCCTCCTACGAGCAGTACTTC.

Regarding this clonotype: This could be a read error, since a much larger clone is one nucleotide away. The chain has TRBV10-3 and TRBJ2-3, with 8 bases fitting TRBD1. In germline, CDR1 is ENHRY, CDR2 SYGVKD. CDR3 length: 14 residues. The chain's CDR3 is CVLSTGQATDTQYF. CDR3 nucleotides: TGTGTCCTATCAACGGGACAGGCCACAGATACGCAGTATTTT.

This clonotype was seen a handful of times. V is TRBV5-1 and J is TRBJ1-2; no clear D. The germline V and J ends were trimmed by 0 bases and 4 bases, with 10 bases remaining between them. This CDR3 has 14 amino acids. The germline gives CDR1 SGHRS, CDR2 YFSETQ. CDR3 loop: CASSLEAVTYGYTF. The CDR3 nucleotides are TGCGCCAGCAGCTTGGAGGCGGTTACCTATGGCTACACCTTC. Together with reference TRBV5-1 and TRBJ1-2, the CDR3 gives the full variable domain: KAGVTQTPRYLIKTRGQQVTLSCSPISGHRSVSWYQQTPGQGLQFLFEYFSETQRNKGNFPGRFSGRQFSNSRSEMNVSTLELGDSALYLCASSLEAVTYGYTFGSGTRLTVV.